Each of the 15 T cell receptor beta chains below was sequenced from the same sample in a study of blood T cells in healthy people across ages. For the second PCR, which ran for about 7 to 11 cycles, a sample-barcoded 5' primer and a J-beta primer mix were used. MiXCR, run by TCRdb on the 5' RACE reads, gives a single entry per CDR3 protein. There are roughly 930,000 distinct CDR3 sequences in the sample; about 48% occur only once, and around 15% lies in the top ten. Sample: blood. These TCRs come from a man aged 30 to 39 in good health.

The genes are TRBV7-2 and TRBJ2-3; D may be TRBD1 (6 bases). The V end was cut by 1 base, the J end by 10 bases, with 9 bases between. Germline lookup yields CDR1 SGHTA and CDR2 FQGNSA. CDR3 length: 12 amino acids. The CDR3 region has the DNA TGTGCCAGCAGCTTAGATAGACAGGCGCAGTATTTT. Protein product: CASSLDRQAQYF.

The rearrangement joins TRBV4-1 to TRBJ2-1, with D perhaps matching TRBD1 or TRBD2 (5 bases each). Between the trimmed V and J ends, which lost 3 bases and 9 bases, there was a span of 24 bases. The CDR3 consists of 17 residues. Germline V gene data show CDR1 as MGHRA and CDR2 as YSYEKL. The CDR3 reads CASSQDPGTQFGVEQFF. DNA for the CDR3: TGCGCCAGCAGCCAGGACCCCGGGACCCAATTCGGGGTTGAGCAGTTCTTC.

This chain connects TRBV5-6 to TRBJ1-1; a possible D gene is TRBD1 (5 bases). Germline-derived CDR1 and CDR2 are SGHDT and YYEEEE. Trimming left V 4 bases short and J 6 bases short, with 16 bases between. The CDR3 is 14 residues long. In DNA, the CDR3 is TGTGCCAGCAGCCGGGGACTATCACACTCTGAAGCTTTCTTT. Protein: CASSRGLSHSEAFF.

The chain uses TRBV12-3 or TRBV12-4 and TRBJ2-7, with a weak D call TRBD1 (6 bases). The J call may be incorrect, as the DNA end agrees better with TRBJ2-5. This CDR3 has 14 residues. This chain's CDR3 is CASSTLQGTETQYF. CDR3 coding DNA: TGTGCCAGCAGTACCTTACAGGGTACAGAGACCCAGTACTTC.

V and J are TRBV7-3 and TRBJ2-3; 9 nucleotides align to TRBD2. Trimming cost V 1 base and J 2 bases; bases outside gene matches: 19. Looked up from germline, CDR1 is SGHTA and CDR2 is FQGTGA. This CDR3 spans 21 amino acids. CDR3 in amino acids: CASSLRRAGGGAARLTDTQYF. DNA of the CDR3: TGTGCCAGCAGCTTAAGAAGGGCCGGCGGGGGGGCCGCCCGTCTCACAGATACGCAGTATTTT.

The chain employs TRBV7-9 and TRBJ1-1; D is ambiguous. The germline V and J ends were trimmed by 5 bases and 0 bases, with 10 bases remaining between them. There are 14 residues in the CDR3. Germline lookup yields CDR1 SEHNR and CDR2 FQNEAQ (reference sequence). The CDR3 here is CASSPTYMNTEAFF. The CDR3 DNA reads TGTGCCAGCAGCCCGACATACATGAACACTGAAGCTTTCTTT.

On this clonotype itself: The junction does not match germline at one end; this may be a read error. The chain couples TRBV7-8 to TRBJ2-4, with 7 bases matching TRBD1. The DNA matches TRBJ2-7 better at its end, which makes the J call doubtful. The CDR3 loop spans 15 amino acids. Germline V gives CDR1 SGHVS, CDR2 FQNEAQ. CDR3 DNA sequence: TGTACCAGCAGCTTAGCACAGGGGTTGCCCTACGAGCAGTACTTC. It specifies CTSSLAQGLPYEQYF.

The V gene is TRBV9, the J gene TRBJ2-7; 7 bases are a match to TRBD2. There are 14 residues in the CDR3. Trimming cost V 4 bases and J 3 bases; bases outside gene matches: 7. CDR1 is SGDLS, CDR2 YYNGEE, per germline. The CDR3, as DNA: TGTGCCAGCAGCCCATTTGCGGGGGTCTACGAGCAGTACTTC. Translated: CASSPFAGVYEQYF.

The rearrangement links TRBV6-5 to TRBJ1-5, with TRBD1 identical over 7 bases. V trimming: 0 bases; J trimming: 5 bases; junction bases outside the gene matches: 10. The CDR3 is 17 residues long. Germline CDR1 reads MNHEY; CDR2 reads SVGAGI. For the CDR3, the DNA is TGTGCCAGCAGTTACTCGAACCGAGGAGGGGGCCATCAGCCCCAGCATTTT. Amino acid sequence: CASSYSNRGGGHQPQHF.

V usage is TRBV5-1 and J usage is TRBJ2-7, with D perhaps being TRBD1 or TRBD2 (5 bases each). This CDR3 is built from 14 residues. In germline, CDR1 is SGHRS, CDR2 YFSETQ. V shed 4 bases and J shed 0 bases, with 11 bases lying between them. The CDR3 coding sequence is TGCGCCAGCAGCAGGGACGAGAGCTCCTACGAGCAGTACTTC. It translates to CASSRDESSYEQYF.

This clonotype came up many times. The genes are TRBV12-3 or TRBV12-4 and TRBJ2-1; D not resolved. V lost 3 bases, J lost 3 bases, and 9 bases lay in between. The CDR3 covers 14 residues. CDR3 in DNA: TGTGCCAGCAGTTTTAGCCTACGCTACAATGAGCAGTTCTTC. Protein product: CASSFSLRYNEQFF.

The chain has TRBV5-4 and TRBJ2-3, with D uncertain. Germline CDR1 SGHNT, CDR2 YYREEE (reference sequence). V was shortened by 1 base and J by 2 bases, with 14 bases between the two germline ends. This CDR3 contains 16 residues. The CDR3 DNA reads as TGTGCCAGCAGCTTGATGGCCGGCAGTAACACAGATACGCAGTATTTT. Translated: CASSLMAGSNTDTQYF.

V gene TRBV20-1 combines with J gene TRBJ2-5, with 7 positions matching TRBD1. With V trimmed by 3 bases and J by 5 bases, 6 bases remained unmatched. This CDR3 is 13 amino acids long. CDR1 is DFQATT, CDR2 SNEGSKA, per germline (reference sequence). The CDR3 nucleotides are TGCAGTGCTAGTCTACCCAGGGGGGAGACCCAGTACTTC. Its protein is CSASLPRGETQYF.

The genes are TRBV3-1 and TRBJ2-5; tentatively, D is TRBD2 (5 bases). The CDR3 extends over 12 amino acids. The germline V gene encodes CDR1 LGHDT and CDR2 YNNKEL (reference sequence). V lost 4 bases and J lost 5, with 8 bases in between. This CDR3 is CASSPRRETQYF. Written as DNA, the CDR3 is TGTGCCAGCAGCCCTCGGAGGGAGACCCAGTACTTC.

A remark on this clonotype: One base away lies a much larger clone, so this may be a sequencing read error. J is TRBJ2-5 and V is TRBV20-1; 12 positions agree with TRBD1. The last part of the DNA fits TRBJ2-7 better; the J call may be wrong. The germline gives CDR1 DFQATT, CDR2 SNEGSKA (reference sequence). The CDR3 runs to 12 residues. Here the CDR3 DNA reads TGCAGTGGGGGACAGGGGGCCTGCGAGCAGTACTTC. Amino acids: CSGGQGACEQYF.